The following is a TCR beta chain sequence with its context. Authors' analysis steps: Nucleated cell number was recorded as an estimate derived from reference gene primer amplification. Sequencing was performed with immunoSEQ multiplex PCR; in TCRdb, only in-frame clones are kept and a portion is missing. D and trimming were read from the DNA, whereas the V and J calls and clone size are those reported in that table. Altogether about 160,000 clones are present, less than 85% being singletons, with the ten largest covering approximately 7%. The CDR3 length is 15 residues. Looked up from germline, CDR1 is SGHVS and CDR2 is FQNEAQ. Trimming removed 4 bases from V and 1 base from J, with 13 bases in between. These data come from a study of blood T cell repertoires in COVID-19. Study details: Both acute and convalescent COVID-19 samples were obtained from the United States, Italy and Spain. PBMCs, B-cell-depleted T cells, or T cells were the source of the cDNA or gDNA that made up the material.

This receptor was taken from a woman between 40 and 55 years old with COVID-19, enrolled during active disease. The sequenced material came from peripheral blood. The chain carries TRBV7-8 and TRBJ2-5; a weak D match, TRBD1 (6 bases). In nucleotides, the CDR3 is TGTGCCAGCAGCTCGCCGACAGGATTCCAAGAGACCCAGTACTTC. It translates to CASSSPTGFQETQYF.